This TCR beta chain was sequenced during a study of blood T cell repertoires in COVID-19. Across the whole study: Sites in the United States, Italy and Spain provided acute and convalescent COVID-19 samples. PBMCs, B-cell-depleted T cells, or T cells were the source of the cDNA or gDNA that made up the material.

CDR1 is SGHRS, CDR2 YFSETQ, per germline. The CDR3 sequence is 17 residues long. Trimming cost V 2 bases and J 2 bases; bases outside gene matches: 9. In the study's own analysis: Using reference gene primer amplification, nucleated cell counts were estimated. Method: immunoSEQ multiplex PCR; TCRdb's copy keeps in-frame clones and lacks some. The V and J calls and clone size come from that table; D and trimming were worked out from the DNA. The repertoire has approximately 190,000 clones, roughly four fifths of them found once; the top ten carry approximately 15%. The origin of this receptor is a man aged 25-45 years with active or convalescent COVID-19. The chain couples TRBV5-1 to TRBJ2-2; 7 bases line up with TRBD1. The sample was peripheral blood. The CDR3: CASSLQPGQFNTGELFF. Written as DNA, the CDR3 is TGCGCCAGCAGCTTACAGCCGGGACAGTTTAACACCGGGGAGCTGTTTTTT.